This T cell receptor beta chain emerged from a study of blood T cell repertoires in COVID-19. About the research overall: There were acute and convalescent COVID-19 samples, and they came from the United States, Italy and Spain. PBMCs, B-cell-depleted T cells, or T cells were the source of the cDNA or gDNA that made up the material.

CDR1 and CDR2 (germline): LGHNA, YNFKEQ. The germline V and J ends were trimmed by 2 bases and 0 bases, with 12 bases remaining between them. CDR3 size: 16 residues. Participant age was roughly 18 to 100 years, and participants resided in about 25 US areas. Only in-frame clones appear in the TCRdb table, and some are missing; sequencing was by immunoSEQ multiplex PCR. This sample has about 240,000 clones, with more than 75% found just once. This receptor was obtained from a woman aged 40 to 55 with acute COVID-19. The sample taken for sequencing was PBMCs or T cells enriched from blood (not recorded which). This sequence joins TRBV4-2 and TRBJ2-3; weak D call: TRBD2 (6 bases). CDR3 DNA: TGTGCCAGCAGCCAAACAACCGGGACTAGCACAGATACGCAGTATTTT. This codes for CASSQTTGTSTDTQYF.